A single sample is the source of the 25 T cell receptor beta chains below, sequenced in a study of T cell repertoires in cytomegalovirus infection. The antigens for these receptors are not known. TCRdb reprocessed the reads with MiXCR, giving one entry per CDR3 protein. Of around 340,000 distinct CDR3 sequences in the sample, 25% to 35% were seen once. The material sequenced was cultured PBMCs, taken from culture after CMV antigen stimulation. The receptor source for this set is a human donor in good health (CMV status not recorded). Some clones in this sample may be carry-over from other donors' samples.

The gene calls are TRBV19 and TRBJ1-2; 9 positions agree with TRBD1. The CDR3 consists of 13 residues. In germline, CDR1 is LNHDA, CDR2 SQIVND (reference sequence). V lost 5 bases and J lost 5; bases outside the gene matches: 3. The CDR3 is CASSDRGMYGYTF. DNA for the CDR3: TGTGCCAGTAGTGACAGGGGGATGTATGGCTACACCTTC.

The V and J genes are TRBV20-1 and TRBJ2-5; 8 nucleotides align to TRBD2. In germline, CDR1 is DFQATT, CDR2 SNEGSKA (reference sequence). The CDR3 loop spans 13 amino acids. V shed 6 bases and J 1 base; nucleotides not matched to a gene: 4. In DNA form, the CDR3 reads TGCAGTGCGAAAACTAGCGGCCAAGAGACCCAGTACTTC. This gives the protein CSAKTSGQETQYF.

The chain uses TRBV6-1 and TRBJ1-5; 7 bases match TRBD1. The V gene end was trimmed by 6 bases and the J gene end by 1 base; junction bases not matched to a gene: 15. The CDR3 sequence is 18 residues long. The germline CDR1 and CDR2 sequences are MNHNS and SASEGT. This CDR3 reads CASRDLLRQGLSNQPQHF. CDR3 nucleotides: TGTGCCAGCAGGGATCTACTTCGACAGGGTCTAAGCAATCAGCCCCAGCATTTT.

This clonotype appeared a few times. V gene TRBV12-3 or TRBV12-4 combines with J gene TRBJ2-2; D possibly corresponds to TRBD2 (6 bases). V gave up 5 bases and J gave up 2 bases, with 12 bases separating them. This CDR3 comprises 15 residues. CDR3 in amino acids: CASSGLGGNTGELFF. In DNA, the CDR3 is TGTGCCAGCAGTGGGTTGGGGGGAAACACCGGGGAGCTGTTTTTT.

The chain is built from TRBV25-1 and TRBJ2-2; 9 nucleotides match TRBD1. This CDR3 spans 16 amino acids. Unmatched junction bases numbered 4, after V lost 3 bases and J lost 2 bases. Germline values: CDR1 MGHDK, CDR2 SYGVNS. CDR3 sequence reads: CASSEWDRVNTGELFF. The DNA of the CDR3 is TGTGCCAGCAGTGAGTGGGACAGGGTTAACACCGGGGAGCTGTTTTTT. Full variable domain (missing parts from reference TRBV25-1 and TRBJ2-2): EADIYQTPRYLVIGTGKKITLECSQTMGHDKMYWYQQDPGMELHLIHYSYGVNSTEKGDLSSESTVSRIRTEHFPLTLESARPSHTSQYLCASSEWDRVNTGELFFGEGSRLTVL.

The chain has TRBV6-6 and TRBJ1-5; tentatively, D is TRBD1 (5 bases). This CDR3 has 17 residues. Between the trimmed V and J ends, which lost 6 bases and 0 bases, there was a span of 18 bases. Germline V gives CDR1 MNHNY, CDR2 SVGAGI (reference sequence). As DNA, the CDR3 is TGTGCCAGCAGGCCCGGGACGATGGATTATAGCAATCAGCCCCAGCATTTT. Its protein product is CASRPGTMDYSNQPQHF.

The chain joins TRBV28 to TRBJ2-1; 7 nucleotides align to TRBD2. The germline CDR1 and CDR2 sequences are MDHEN and SYDVKM. The V segment lost 3 bases and the J segment 9 bases; nucleotides outside the gene matches: 8. CDR3 length: 14 amino acids. The CDR3 here is CASSFILGGSEQFF. CDR3 DNA: TGTGCCAGCAGTTTTATACTTGGCGGGAGTGAGCAGTTCTTC.

This clonotype was detected only a few times. This rearrangement joins TRBV6-2 or TRBV6-3 to TRBJ1-1; TRBD1 aligns across 7 bases. The CDR3 extends over 15 amino acids. The V gene's germline CDR1 is MNHEY and CDR2 SVGEGT. V shed 5 bases and J 4 bases; nucleotides not matched to a gene: 10. The CDR3 sequence: CASSARLTGSTEAFF. The CDR3 DNA sequence: TGTGCCAGCAGTGCCCGCTTGACAGGGAGCACTGAAGCTTTCTTT.

The CDR3 here is CASSPLVRNTEAFF. CDR3 nucleotide sequence: TGTGCCAGCTCACCGCTCGTCAGGAACACTGAAGCTTTCTTT. The chain couples TRBV18 to TRBJ1-1; D unresolved. V lost 3 bases and J lost 1, with 9 bases in between. This CDR3 spans 14 amino acids. The germline V gene has CDR1 KGHSH and CDR2 LQKENI.

The chain couples TRBV6-2 or TRBV6-3 to TRBJ2-5; D gene ambiguous. From germline, CDR1 is MNHEY and CDR2 SVGEGT. The CDR3 consists of 12 residues. The CDR3 spells CASARNRETQYF. The CDR3 DNA sequence: TGTGCGAGCGCTAGGAATCGGGAGACCCAGTACTTC.

V is TRBV27 and J is TRBJ1-1, with a possible D match to TRBD1 (5 bases). Germline lookup yields CDR1 MNHEY and CDR2 SMNVEV (reference sequence). V lost 7 bases, J lost 0 bases, and 18 bases lay in between. The CDR3 sequence is 16 residues long. The CDR3 protein is CASKKGDLSMNTEAFF. For the CDR3, the DNA is TGTGCCAGCAAAAAAGGGGATCTAAGTATGAACACTGAAGCTTTCTTT.

This clonotype was recorded at least ten times. This chain links TRBV28 with TRBJ1-2; 8 bases agree with TRBD1. Trimming cost V 3 bases and J 2 bases; bases outside gene matches: 2. The CDR3 is 14 amino acids. The V gene's germline CDR1 is MDHEN and CDR2 SYDVKM. DNA for the CDR3: TGTGCCAGCAGTTTCGCAGGGGGCAACTATGGCTACACCTTC. Amino acids: CASSFAGGNYGYTF.

The J gene is TRBJ2-1, the V gene TRBV14; weak D call: TRBD1 (5 bases). The germline V gene encodes CDR1 SGHDN and CDR2 FVKESK. V gave up 0 bases and J gave up 8 bases, with 17 bases separating them. CDR3 size: 16 residues. CDR3 sequence: CASSQDLLGPLHEQFF. The CDR3 nucleotides are TGTGCCAGCAGCCAAGATCTTCTGGGGCCGCTACATGAGCAGTTCTTC.

The sample holds many counts of this clonotype. The chain is built from TRBV12-3 or TRBV12-4 and TRBJ2-1; TRBD1 agrees at 8 bases. The CDR3 is 13 residues long. J was trimmed by 6 bases and V by 5 bases; bases with no gene match: 3. The CDR3, as DNA: TGTGCCAGCAGTCTCGACAGGGGCAATGAGCAGTTCTTC. This gives the protein CASSLDRGNEQFF.

This clonotype has ten or more counts. The genes are TRBV7-7 and TRBJ2-5, with a tentative D call TRBD2 (6 bases). Per the germline V gene, CDR1 is SSHAT and CDR2 is FNYEAQ (reference sequence). CDR3 length: 13 residues. The V end lost 5 bases, the J end lost 2 bases, and 9 bases lay between the germline ends. The CDR3 reads CASSRDSQETQYF. CDR3 nucleotides: TGTGCCAGCAGCAGGGACTCACAAGAGACCCAGTACTTC.

The rearrangement links TRBV7-2 to TRBJ2-7; no reliable D call. Trimming cost V 2 bases and J 3 bases, with 14 bases left between them. This CDR3 is built from 15 residues. Germline V CDR1 and CDR2: SGHTA, FQGNSA. CDR3 bases: TGTGCCAGCAGCTTAAATCGAGGAAAAAACTACGAGCAGTACTTC. Translating it yields CASSLNRGKNYEQYF.

This clonotype appeared a few times. This chain connects TRBV7-9 to TRBJ1-3; tentatively, D is TRBD1 (5 bases). In germline, CDR1 is SEHNR, CDR2 FQNEAQ (reference sequence). V lost 5 bases to trimming and J lost 0 bases, with 17 bases between them. The CDR3 has 17 amino acids. CDR3 amino acids: CASSPFVGVLSGNTIYF. CDR3 in DNA: TGTGCCAGCAGCCCGTTCGTAGGGGTCCTCTCTGGAAACACCATATATTTT.

This clonotype appeared many times. V gene TRBV20-1 combines with J gene TRBJ2-7; D ambiguous. The CDR3 contains 12 residues. V was shortened by 5 bases and J by 4 bases, with 12 bases between the two germline ends. Germline V gene sequence: CDR1 DFQATT, CDR2 SNEGSKA (reference sequence). In DNA, the CDR3 is TGCAGTGCTGGCTTAATCGGGTACGAGCAGTACTTC. Translated, it gives CSAGLIGYEQYF.

CDR3 residues: CASSSTDSYNEQFF. The CDR3 DNA sequence: TGCGCCAGCAGCTCAACCGATTCCTACAATGAGCAGTTCTTC. This chain joins TRBV5-1 and TRBJ2-1; D gene uncertain. Germline V gene data show CDR1 as SGHRS and CDR2 as YFSETQ. This CDR3 spans 14 amino acids. V was trimmed by 3 bases and J by 1 base, leaving 8 bases between them.

This clonotype was observed at least ten times. The chain combines TRBV30 with TRBJ1-5; TRBD1 matches 9 bases. CDR1 is GTSNPN, CDR2 SVGIG, per germline (reference sequence). V was clipped by 4 bases and J by 1 base; unmatched bases: 5. The CDR3 sequence is 15 residues long. CDR3 residues: CAWTDRGSSNQPQHF. CDR3 nucleotide sequence: TGTGCCTGGACGGACAGGGGCTCGAGCAATCAGCCCCAGCATTTT.

The chain carries TRBV10-3 and TRBJ1-1, with D unclear. The CDR3 loop spans 14 amino acids. The V gene's germline CDR1 is ENHRY and CDR2 SYGVKD. Trimming left V 3 bases short and J 2 bases short, with 10 bases between. Here the CDR3 reads CAISDGRSNTEAFF. In nucleotides, the CDR3 is TGTGCCATCAGTGACGGACGGTCTAACACTGAAGCTTTCTTT.

The V call is TRBV7-9, the J call TRBJ1-5, with a weak D call TRBD1 (5 bases). V shed 5 bases and J shed 1 base, with 12 bases lying between them. Germline V gene sequence: CDR1 SEHNR, CDR2 FQNEAQ (reference sequence). The CDR3 loop spans 15 amino acids. The CDR3 DNA sequence: TGTGCCAGCAGCCCCCTCGACAGAAGCAATCAGCCCCAGCATTTT. This codes for CASSPLDRSNQPQHF.

The chain is built from TRBV20-1 and TRBJ1-3; TRBD1 aligns across 7 bases. Germline trimming cut 5 bases from V and 0 bases from J; bases unmatched to any gene: 7. In germline, CDR1 is DFQATT, CDR2 SNEGSKA (reference sequence). CDR3 size: 15 residues. CDR3 amino acids: CSAQRDSLSGNTIYF. The CDR3 DNA sequence: TGCAGTGCTCAGAGGGACAGCCTCTCTGGAAACACCATATATTTT.

The chain links TRBV7-2 to TRBJ2-4; 9 nucleotides line up with TRBD2. Germline CDR1 SGHTA, CDR2 FQGNSA. The ends lost 2 bases at V and 0 bases at J; junction bases unmatched: 5. This CDR3 spans 17 amino acids. As DNA, the CDR3 is TGTGCCAGCAGCTTATTCGCTAGCGGGGTAGCCAAAAACATTCAGTACTTC. Translated: CASSLFASGVAKNIQYF. Full variable domain (rest looked up from reference TRBV7-2 and TRBJ2-4): GAGVSQSPSNKVTEKGKDVELRCDPISGHTALYWYRQSLGQGLEFLIYFQGNSAPDKSGLPSDRFSAERTGGSVSTLTIQRTQQEDSAVYLCASSLFASGVAKNIQYFGAGTRLSVL.

A single count supports this clonotype. This chain joins TRBV6-6 and TRBJ1-1; 9 bases are a match to TRBD1. CDR3 length: 15 amino acids. Trimming cost V 5 bases and J 1 base; bases outside gene matches: 5. Germline loops: CDR1 MNHNY, CDR2 SVGAGI (reference sequence). The CDR3 sequence: CASSPPTGGNTEAFF. In nucleotides, the CDR3 is TGTGCCAGCAGTCCACCGACAGGGGGGAACACTGAAGCTTTCTTT.